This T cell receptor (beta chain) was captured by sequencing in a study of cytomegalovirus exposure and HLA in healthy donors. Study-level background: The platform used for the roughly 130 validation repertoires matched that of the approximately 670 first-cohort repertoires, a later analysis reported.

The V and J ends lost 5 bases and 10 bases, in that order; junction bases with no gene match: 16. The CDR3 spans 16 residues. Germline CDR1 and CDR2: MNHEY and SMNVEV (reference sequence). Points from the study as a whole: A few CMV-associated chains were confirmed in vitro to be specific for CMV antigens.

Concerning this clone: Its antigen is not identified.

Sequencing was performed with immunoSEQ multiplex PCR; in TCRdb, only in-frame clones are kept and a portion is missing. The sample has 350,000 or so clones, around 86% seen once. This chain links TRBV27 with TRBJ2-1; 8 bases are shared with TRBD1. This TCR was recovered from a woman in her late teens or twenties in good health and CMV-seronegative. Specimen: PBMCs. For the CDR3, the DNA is TGTGCCAGCAGTCCATCGACAGGGGAAACTTTAGTGGAGCAGTTCTTC. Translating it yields CASSPSTGETLVEQFF.